These 6 T cell receptor beta chains were sequenced from one sample in a study of blood T cells in healthy people across ages. Using a J-beta primer mix together with a sample-barcoded 5' primer, a second PCR was run for roughly 6 to 11 cycles. From the 5' RACE reads, TCRdb called clonotypes with MiXCR, one entry per CDR3 protein. The table shows a few hundred thousand distinct CDR3 sequences, with about 26% occurring only once. Separately, the same data were catalogued under a study of T cells of mothers and their children.

The sequenced material came from blood. These receptor sequences come from a boy aged 2 to 10 in good health.

This clonotype was recorded a few times. The chain uses TRBV18 and TRBJ2-5, with D perhaps TRBD2 (5 bases). The germline V gene encodes CDR1 KGHSH and CDR2 LQKENI. There are 13 residues in the CDR3. The V gene lost 2 bases and the J gene lost 5 bases, with 9 bases spanning the gap. The chain's CDR3 is CASSPDGIETQYF. CDR3 in DNA: TGTGCCAGCTCACCAGACGGGATTGAGACCCAGTACTTC.

This chain connects TRBV7-9 to TRBJ2-5; D gene unclear. The CDR3 consists of 11 residues. The germline gives CDR1 SEHNR, CDR2 FQNEAQ (reference sequence). V lost 5 bases and J 9 bases, leaving 10 bases between the germline ends. DNA for the CDR3: TGTGCCAGCAGCAGTTTAGTGGCCCAGTACTTC. Its protein is CASSSLVAQYF.

V is TRBV4-3 and J is TRBJ2-2; D remains ambiguous. Germline CDR1 reads LGHNA; CDR2 reads YSLEER. The CDR3 has 16 amino acids. Deletions cut 0 bases from V and 4 bases from J, with 12 bases between. The CDR3 reads CASSQDPPWGTGELFF. As DNA, the CDR3 is TGCGCCAGCAGCCAAGATCCCCCCTGGGGCACCGGGGAGCTGTTTTTT.

This clonotype was detected a few times. This chain joins TRBV7-9 and TRBJ2-7; 7 bases are a match to TRBD1. The V gene's germline CDR1 is SEHNR and CDR2 FQNEAQ (reference sequence). This CDR3 has 19 residues. The V and J ends lost 5 bases and 2 bases, in that order; junction bases with no gene match: 21. The CDR3 loop reads CASSPIGTAVWRGAYEQYF. The CDR3 DNA is TGTGCCAGCAGCCCCATTGGGACAGCGGTTTGGCGAGGTGCCTACGAGCAGTACTTC.

This sequence joins TRBV10-3 and TRBJ1-5; TRBD1 agrees at 7 bases. The CDR3 has 16 amino acids. V shed 2 bases, J shed 6 bases, and the junction held 10 bases outside the gene matches. Germline V lookup: CDR1 ENHRY, CDR2 SYGVKD. In nucleotides, the CDR3 is TGTGCCATCAGTGAGACCCTGACAGGGTTTGGTCAGCCCCAGCATTTT. Encoded protein: CAISETLTGFGQPQHF.

V and J are TRBV5-1 and TRBJ1-1, with D unclear. In germline, CDR1 is SGHRS, CDR2 YFSETQ. The CDR3 is 15 residues long. V lost 3 bases to trimming and J lost 3 bases, with 15 bases between them. This CDR3 reads CASSSRVPRDTEAFF. The CDR3, as DNA: TGCGCCAGCAGCTCCCGGGTTCCGAGGGACACTGAAGCTTTCTTT.